One sample yielded the 13 T cell receptor beta chains listed below, sequenced in a study of CD4 T cells in relation to SARS-CoV-2 and coronaviruses. Assay used: immunoSEQ multiplex PCR; TCRdb lists only in-frame clones, some missing. The table shows approximately 20,000 clones, with around 74% occurring only once. Unexposed donor CD4+ T cells date from about 2011-2018, before the COVID-19 pandemic. After about 11 days of culture, CD4+ T cells were isolated. These receptors are not linked to any known antigen. The source material was CD4+ T cells from PBMCs, cultured in vitro. These receptors all stem from a human donor in good health.

The CDR3 loop reads CAITGLLASKIDEQFF. DNA for the CDR3: TGTGCCATCACGGGACTCCTAGCTTCTAAGATCGATGAGCAGTTCTTC. The chain joins TRBV10-3 to TRBJ2-1; a weak D match, TRBD2 (6 bases). Per germline, CDR1 ENHRY and CDR2 SYGVKD. Trimming shortened V by 7 bases and J by 8 bases, and 24 bases separated the two germline ends. The CDR3 loop spans 16 amino acids.

This clone has only a few counts. The V call is TRBV7-9, the J call TRBJ1-5; D is ambiguous. Trimming stripped 1 base from V and 2 bases from J, with 18 bases between. CDR3 length: 18 amino acids. Germline V gives CDR1 SEHNR, CDR2 FQNEAQ (reference sequence). The CDR3 reads CASSLGWGEGSGNQPQHF. CDR3 nucleotides: TGTGCCAGCAGCTTAGGGTGGGGAGAGGGCTCTGGCAATCAGCCCCAGCATTTT. The entire variable domain, with the rest obtained from reference TRBV7-9 and TRBJ1-5, is as follows: DTGVSQNPRHKITKRGQNVTFRCDPISEHNRLYWYRQTLGQGPEFLTYFQNEAQLEKSRLLSDRFSAERPKGSFSTLEIQRTEQGDSAMYLCASSLGWGEGSGNQPQHFGDGTRLSIL.

The rearrangement joins TRBV12-3 or TRBV12-4 to TRBJ2-7; 8 nucleotides agree with TRBD1. V lost 4 bases, J lost 12 bases, and 5 bases stayed unmatched. The CDR3 is 11 residues long. Written as DNA, the CDR3 is TGTGCCAGCAGTTCAACCAGGGGGCGGTACTTC. Translation: CASSSTRGRYF.

The chain is built from TRBV12-3 or TRBV12-4 and TRBJ1-1; D uncertain. The CDR3 is 11 amino acids. V was trimmed by 7 bases and J by 8 bases, leaving 11 bases between them. In DNA, the CDR3 is TGTGCCAGCACCTGGAGTCGGGAAGCTTTCTTT. It yields the protein CASTWSREAFF.

The genes are TRBV30 and TRBJ1-5; D is possibly TRBD1 (5 bases). The CDR3 has 16 amino acids. Germline CDR1 and CDR2: GTSNPN and SVGIG (reference sequence). Trimming took 5 bases from V and 1 from J, leaving 18 bases between them. The CDR3 DNA sequence: TGTGCCTGGGGAGCAGGGATGGGTTGGAGCAATCAGCCCCAGCATTTT. It is translated as CAWGAGMGWSNQPQHF.

The V and J genes are TRBV28 and TRBJ1-5; the match to TRBD1 covers 9 bases. The CDR3 consists of 15 residues. The V segment lost 4 bases and the J segment 3 bases; nucleotides outside the gene matches: 4. Germline V gives CDR1 MDHEN, CDR2 SYDVKM. DNA for the CDR3: TGTGCCAGCAGTTCGGGACAGGGAGACAATCAGCCCCAGCATTTT. This codes for CASSSGQGDNQPQHF.

The V gene is TRBV4-1, the J gene TRBJ2-7, with TRBD1 matching over 9 bases. The germline gives CDR1 MGHRA, CDR2 YSYEKL. The CDR3 covers 17 residues. Germline trimming cut 0 bases from V and 2 bases from J; bases unmatched to any gene: 8. CDR3 residues: CASSQDHRTGVAYEQYF. DNA for the CDR3: TGCGCCAGCAGCCAAGATCATCGGACAGGGGTCGCCTACGAGCAGTACTTC.

This rearrangement joins TRBV28 to TRBJ2-1; 7 bases fit TRBD2. CDR1 MDHEN and CDR2 SYDVKM come from the germline V gene. There are 15 residues in the CDR3. The ends lost 8 bases at V and 6 bases at J; junction bases unmatched: 13. Here the CDR3 DNA reads TGTGCCAGCCGCACCTCGGGGGGAGTGGGCAATGAGCAGTTCTTC. Translating it yields CASRTSGGVGNEQFF.

Concerning this clone: Compared with germline, one end of the junction differs, possibly owing to a read error. The chain links TRBV27 to TRBJ1-2, with 10 bases identical to TRBD1. CDR1 is MNHEY and CDR2 is SMNVEV in the germline V gene (reference sequence). The CDR3 spans 11 residues. CDR3 coding DNA: TGTGCCAGCAGTGCGCCGGGACAGGGGCCTTTC. It specifies CASSAPGQGPF.

The V call is TRBV18, the J call TRBJ2-3, with D tentatively TRBD1 (6 bases). Germline loops: CDR1 KGHSH, CDR2 LQKENI. This CDR3 is built from 14 residues. V shed 4 bases and J shed 1 base, with 9 bases lying between them. CDR3 sequence: CASSRAGGTDTQYF. The CDR3, as DNA: TGTGCCAGCTCACGAGCAGGGGGCACAGATACGCAGTATTTT. Filled out from reference TRBV18 and TRBJ2-3, the complete variable domain reads NAGVMQNPRHLVRRRGQEARLRCSPMKGHSHVYWYRQLPEEGLKFMVYLQKENIIDESGMPKERFSAEFPKEGPSILRIQQVVRGDSAAYFCASSRAGGTDTQYFGPGTRLTVL.

A few counts support this clone. The CDR3 DNA follows: TGTGCCAGCAGTTTATCACCCCTAACCGGGGAGCTGTTTTTT. Amino acids: CASSLSPLTGELFF. The chain employs TRBV28 and TRBJ2-2; no firm D call. CDR3 length: 14 amino acids. Trimming removed 1 base from V and 5 bases from J, with 8 bases in between. In germline, CDR1 is MDHEN, CDR2 SYDVKM. Drawing the rest from reference TRBV28 and TRBJ2-2, the complete variable domain is DVKVTQSSRYLVKRTGEKVFLECVQDMDHENMFWYRQDPGLGLRLIYFSYDVKMKEKGDIPEGYSVSREKKERFSLILESASTNQTSMYLCASSLSPLTGELFFGEGSRLTVL.

V and J are TRBV9 and TRBJ2-7, with TRBD2 matching over 9 bases. J was trimmed by 3 bases and V by 0 bases; bases with no gene match: 10. The CDR3 has 17 residues. CDR1 and CDR2 (germline): SGDLS, YYNGEE. The DNA for the CDR3 is TGTGCCAGCAGCGTAGCTCCAGCGGGAGGAGCAAACTACGAGCAGTACTTC. Residues: CASSVAPAGGANYEQYF.

The genes are TRBV6-5 and TRBJ2-7; no reliable D call. The ends were cut back, 2 bases at V and 3 bases at J, with 14 bases in the middle. The CDR3 is 15 residues long. Looked up from germline, CDR1 is MNHEY and CDR2 is SVGAGI. The CDR3 loop is CASSYTLEPNYEQYF. CDR3 nucleotides: TGTGCCAGCAGTTACACCCTTGAGCCGAACTACGAGCAGTACTTC.